This TCR beta chain was retrieved from a study of shared clonotypes between healthy human individuals. On the study more broadly: A donor's plate count was three for CD4 naive and three for CD4 memory; CD8 naive had two and CD8 memory one.

The repertoire was sequenced with immunoSEQ multiplex PCR; TCRdb's copy has only in-frame clones and lacks some. The sample holds 2.3 million or so clones, 90% to 95% seen once. The CDR3 runs to 19 residues. V was clipped by 1 base and J by 4 bases; unmatched bases: 16. Germline-derived CDR1 and CDR2 are SGHVS and FQNEAQ. The specimen sequenced was naive CD4+ T cells from PBMCs. Indicated subset: CD45RA+ positively selected. The sequence derives from a young man in good health. Some clones in this sample may be carry-over from other donors' samples. This rearrangement joins TRBV7-8 to TRBJ1-5; TRBD1 matches at 7 bases. CDR3 in amino acids: CASSLVGGGAIGGNQPQHF. CDR3 coding DNA: TGTGCCAGCAGCTTAGTGGGAGGGGGCGCGATTGGAGGGAATCAGCCCCAGCATTTT.